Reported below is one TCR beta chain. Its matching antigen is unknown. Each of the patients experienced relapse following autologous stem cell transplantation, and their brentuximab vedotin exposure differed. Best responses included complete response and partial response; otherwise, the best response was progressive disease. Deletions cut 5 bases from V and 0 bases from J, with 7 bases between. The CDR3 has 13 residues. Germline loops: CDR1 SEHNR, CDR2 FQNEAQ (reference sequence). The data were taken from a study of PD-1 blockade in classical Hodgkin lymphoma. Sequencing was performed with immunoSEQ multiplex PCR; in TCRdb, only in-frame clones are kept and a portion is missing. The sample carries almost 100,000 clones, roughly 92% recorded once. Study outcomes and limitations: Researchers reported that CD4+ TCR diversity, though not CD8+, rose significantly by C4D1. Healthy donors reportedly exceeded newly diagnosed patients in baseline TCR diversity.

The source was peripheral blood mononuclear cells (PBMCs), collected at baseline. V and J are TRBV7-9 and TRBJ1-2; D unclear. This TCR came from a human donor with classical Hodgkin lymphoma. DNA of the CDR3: TGTGCCAGCAGCAGGGATCCTAACTATGGCTACACCTTC. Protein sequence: CASSRDPNYGYTF.